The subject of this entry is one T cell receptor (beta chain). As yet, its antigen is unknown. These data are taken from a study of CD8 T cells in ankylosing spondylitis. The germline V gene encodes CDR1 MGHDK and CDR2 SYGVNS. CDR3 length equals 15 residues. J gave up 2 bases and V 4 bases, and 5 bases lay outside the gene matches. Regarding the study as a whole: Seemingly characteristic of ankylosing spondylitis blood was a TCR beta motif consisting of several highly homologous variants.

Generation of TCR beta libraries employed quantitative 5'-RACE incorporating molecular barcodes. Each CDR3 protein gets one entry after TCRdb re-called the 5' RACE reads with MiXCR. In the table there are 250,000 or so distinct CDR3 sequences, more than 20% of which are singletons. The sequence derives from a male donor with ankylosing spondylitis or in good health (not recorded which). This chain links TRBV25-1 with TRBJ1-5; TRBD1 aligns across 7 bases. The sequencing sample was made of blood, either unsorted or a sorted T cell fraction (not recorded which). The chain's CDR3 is CASSVGGAGNQPQHF. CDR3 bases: TGTGCCAGCAGTGTAGGGGGCGCCGGCAATCAGCCCCAGCATTTT.